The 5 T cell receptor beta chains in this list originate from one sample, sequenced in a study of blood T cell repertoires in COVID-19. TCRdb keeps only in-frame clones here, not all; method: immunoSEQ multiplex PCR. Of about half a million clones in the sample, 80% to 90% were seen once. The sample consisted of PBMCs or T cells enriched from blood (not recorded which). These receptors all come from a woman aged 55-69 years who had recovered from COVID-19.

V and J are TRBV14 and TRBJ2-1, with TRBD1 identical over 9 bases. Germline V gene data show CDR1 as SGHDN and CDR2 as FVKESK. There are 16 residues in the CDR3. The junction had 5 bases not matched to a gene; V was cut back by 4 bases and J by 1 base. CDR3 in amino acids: CASSPPGTGSYNEQFF. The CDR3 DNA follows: TGTGCCAGCAGCCCGCCCGGGACAGGGTCCTACAATGAGCAGTTCTTC.

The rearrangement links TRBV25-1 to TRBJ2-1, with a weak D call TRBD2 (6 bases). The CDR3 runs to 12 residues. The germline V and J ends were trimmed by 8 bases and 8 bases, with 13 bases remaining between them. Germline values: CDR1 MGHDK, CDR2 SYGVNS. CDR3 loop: CASGPPSDEQFF. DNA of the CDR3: TGTGCCAGCGGCCCTCCTAGCGATGAGCAGTTCTTC.

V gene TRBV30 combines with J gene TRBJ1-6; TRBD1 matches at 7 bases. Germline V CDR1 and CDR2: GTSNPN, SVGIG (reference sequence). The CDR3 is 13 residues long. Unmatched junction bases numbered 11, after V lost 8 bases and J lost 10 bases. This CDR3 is CASTRDRKSPLHF. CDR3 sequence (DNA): TGTGCCAGCACTCGGGACAGAAAATCACCCCTCCACTTT. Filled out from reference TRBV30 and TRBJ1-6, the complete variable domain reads SQTIHQWPATLVQPVGSPLSLECTVEGTSNPNLYWYRQAAGRGLQLLFYSVGIGQISSEVPQNLSASRPQDRQFILSSKKLLLSDSGFYLCASTRDRKSPLHFGNGTRLTVT.

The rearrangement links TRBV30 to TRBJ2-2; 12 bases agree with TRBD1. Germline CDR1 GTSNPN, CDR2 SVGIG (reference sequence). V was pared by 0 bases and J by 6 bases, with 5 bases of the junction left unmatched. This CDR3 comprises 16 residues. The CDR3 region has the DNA TGTGCCTGGAGTGTATCGGGGACAGGGGGCTCCGGGGAGCTGTTTTTT. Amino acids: CAWSVSGTGGSGELFF. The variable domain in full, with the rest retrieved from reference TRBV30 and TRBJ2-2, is SQTIHQWPATLVQPVGSPLSLECTVEGTSNPNLYWYRQAAGRGLQLLFYSVGIGQISSEVPQNLSASRPQDRQFILSSKKLLLSDSGFYLCAWSVSGTGGSGELFFGEGSRLTVL.

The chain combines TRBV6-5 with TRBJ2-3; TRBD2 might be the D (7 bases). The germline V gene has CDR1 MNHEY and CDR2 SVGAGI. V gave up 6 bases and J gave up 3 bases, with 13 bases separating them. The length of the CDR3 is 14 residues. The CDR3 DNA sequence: TGTGCCAGCAGGGGGGGGGCCTATACAGATACGCAGTATTTT. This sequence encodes CASRGGAYTDTQYF.